The next 16 T cell receptor beta chains were all read from a single sample in a study of cytomegalovirus exposure and HLA in healthy donors. Vbeta (60) and Jbeta (13) primers were used in the PCR. Profiled with immunoSEQ multiplex PCR; TCRdb holds only in-frame clones, not every one. This sample has more than 85,000 clones, with roughly 13% found just once. The sample consisted of PBMCs. These receptors all come from a middle-aged man in good health and CMV-seropositive.

A note on this clone: The same CDR3 can be traced to other DNA sequences in this sample. The chain couples TRBV7-2 to TRBJ1-5; D is perhaps TRBD1 (5 bases). There are 14 residues in the CDR3. Trimming took off 3 bases at V and 4 bases at J, with 10 bases between the two ends. Germline CDR1 and CDR2: SGHTA and FQGNSA. The DNA of the CDR3 is TGTGCCAGCAGCTTCTCTGGGGGGAATCAGCCCCAGCATTTT. This codes for CASSFSGGNQPQHF.

The CDR3 is CASASGLAGGVETQYF. For the CDR3, the DNA is TGTGCCAGCGCCTCGGGACTAGCGGGAGGAGTAGAGACCCAGTACTTC. This chain connects TRBV9 to TRBJ2-5; 15 bases line up with TRBD2. V lost 7 bases, J lost 4 bases, and 8 bases stayed unmatched. Germline CDR1 is SGDLS and CDR2 is YYNGEE. The CDR3 has 16 residues. Using reference TRBV9 and TRBJ2-5 for the parts outside the CDR3, the full variable domain is DSGVTQTPKHLITATGQRVTLRCSPRSGDLSVYWYQQSLDQGLQFLIQYYNGEERAKGNILERFSAQQFPDLHSELNLSSLELGDSALYFCASASGLAGGVETQYFGPGTRLLVL.

The rearrangement links TRBV5-4 to TRBJ2-3, with TRBD2 identical over 9 bases. The V gene end was trimmed by 2 bases and the J gene end by 1 base; junction bases not matched to a gene: 2. Per germline, CDR1 SGHNT and CDR2 YYREEE (reference sequence). The CDR3 length is 15 residues. The CDR3 nucleotides are TGTGCCAGCAGCTTATCTAGCGGGGGCACAGATACGCAGTATTTT. Translating it yields CASSLSSGGTDTQYF.

The chain has TRBV2 and TRBJ2-7; D is uncertain. Per germline, CDR1 SNHLY and CDR2 FYNNEI. The V gene lost 7 bases and the J gene lost 5 bases, with 18 bases spanning the gap. CDR3 size: 14 residues. The CDR3 bases are TGTGCCAGCAAGAATGAGCCTCAATCCCACGAGCAGTACTTC. This codes for CASKNEPQSHEQYF.

The chain couples TRBV19 to TRBJ2-7; a possible D gene is TRBD2 (6 bases). The CDR3 runs 15 residues. The germline gives CDR1 LNHDA, CDR2 SQIVND (reference sequence). Trimming cost V 3 bases and J 5 bases, with 17 bases left between them. The DNA for the CDR3 is TGTGCCAGTAGTATCCCGGGACTGGACCGAGACGAGCAGTACTTC. Residues: CASSIPGLDRDEQYF.

There are a few counts of this clone. The chain uses TRBV6-1 and TRBJ1-2; 8 bases fit TRBD1. Trimming at V came to 5 bases and at J to 8 bases, leaving 13 bases not matched to a gene. Germline CDR1 and CDR2: MNHNS and SASEGT. The CDR3 is made up of 15 amino acids. CDR3 amino acids: CASSLDLTGGLGYTF. The CDR3 DNA reads TGTGCCAGCAGTTTAGACCTTACAGGGGGTTTGGGCTACACCTTC.

In nucleotides, the CDR3 is TGTGCCAGCAGCCCTTCAGGGGGACTGAGCAAAGAGACCCAGTACTTC. Its translation is CASSPSGGLSKETQYF. The chain links TRBV27 to TRBJ2-5; D is possibly TRBD1 (7 bases). V was clipped by 6 bases and J by 3 bases, with 20 bases between them. The CDR3 contains 16 residues. CDR1 is MNHEY and CDR2 is SMNVEV in the germline V gene (reference sequence).

In nucleotides, the CDR3 is TGTGCCAGTAGTATCTTCGGGGGGTTAAACACCGGGGAGCTGTTTTTT. Its translation: CASSIFGGLNTGELFF. The J gene is TRBJ2-2, the V gene TRBV19, with 7 bases matching TRBD2. Trimming took 3 bases from V and 2 from J; bases not matched to a gene: 6. Germline loops: CDR1 LNHDA, CDR2 SQIVND (reference sequence). CDR3 length: 16 amino acids.

The chain recombines TRBV7-9 with TRBJ2-7; D possibly corresponds to TRBD2 (6 bases). CDR1 and CDR2 from the germline V gene are SEHNR and FQNEAQ (reference sequence). Trimming shortened V by 5 bases and J by 2 bases, and 16 bases separated the two germline ends. The CDR3 runs to 15 residues. The CDR3 DNA reads as TGTGCCAGCAGCGGTACCGGGGGAAAGGCCTACGAGCAGTACTTC. Its translation: CASSGTGGKAYEQYF.

The rearrangement joins TRBV5-1 to TRBJ2-5; tentatively, D is TRBD2 (6 bases). V shed 3 bases and J shed 5 bases, with 8 bases lying between them. Germline CDR1 is SGHRS and CDR2 is YFSETQ. The CDR3 covers 12 residues. The CDR3 reads CASSWRGETQYF. The CDR3 nucleotides are TGCGCCAGCAGCTGGAGGGGTGAGACCCAGTACTTC.

V usage is TRBV7-9 and J usage is TRBJ2-7, with D possibly being TRBD1 (6 bases). Trimming removed 0 bases at V and 4 bases at J, with 13 bases between. The germline gives CDR1 SEHNR, CDR2 FQNEAQ (reference sequence). The CDR3 is 15 residues long. The CDR3 nucleotides read TGTGCCAGCAGCTTAGCGCGGGCAGGGGTTTACGAGCAGTACTTC. It encodes CASSLARAGVYEQYF.

The rearrangement joins TRBV5-1 to TRBJ1-1, with TRBD1 matching 7 bases. V lost 4 bases to trimming and J lost 5 bases; unmatched junction nucleotides: 11. The germline V gene encodes CDR1 SGHRS and CDR2 YFSETQ. The CDR3 has 15 residues. The CDR3 spells CASSRRQGGRTEAFF. The CDR3 region has the DNA TGCGCCAGCAGCAGGAGACAGGGTGGGAGAACTGAAGCTTTCTTT. Drawing the rest from reference TRBV5-1 and TRBJ1-1, the complete variable domain is KAGVTQTPRYLIKTRGQQVTLSCSPISGHRSVSWYQQTPGQGLQFLFEYFSETQRNKGNFPGRFSGRQFSNSRSEMNVSTLELGDSALYLCASSRRQGGRTEAFFGQGTRLTVV.

The V gene is TRBV19, the J gene TRBJ2-1; the match to TRBD2 covers 11 bases. This CDR3 contains 14 residues. Germline lookup yields CDR1 LNHDA and CDR2 SQIVND (reference sequence). V was clipped by 2 bases and J by 6 bases; unmatched bases: 0. The CDR3 DNA reads as TGTGCCAGTAGTATAACTAGCGGGAGCAATGAGCAGTTCTTC. It is translated as CASSITSGSNEQFF.

The table lists this clone with a few counts. The rearrangement links TRBV4-1 to TRBJ2-1; a weak D match, TRBD2 (6 bases). CDR3 length: 15 amino acids. Looked up from germline, CDR1 is MGHRA and CDR2 is YSYEKL. The V end was cut by 1 base, the J end by 1 base, with 8 bases between. As DNA, the CDR3 is TGCGCCAGCAGCCAAGCGGCGGGATCCTACAATGAGCAGTTCTTC. Protein: CASSQAAGSYNEQFF.

The sample holds a few counts of this clone. The rearrangement links TRBV25-1 to TRBJ1-3, with TRBD1 identical over 7 bases. The CDR3 contains 15 residues. Germline V gene data show CDR1 as MGHDK and CDR2 as SYGVNS. Trimming took 4 bases from V and 2 from J; bases not matched to a gene: 5. The CDR3 sequence is CASSGSGQAGNTIYF. The CDR3 DNA follows: TGTGCCAGCAGTGGATCAGGACAGGCTGGAAACACCATATATTTT. The full variable domain, rest sourced from reference TRBV25-1 and TRBJ1-3, is EADIYQTPRYLVIGTGKKITLECSQTMGHDKMYWYQQDPGMELHLIHYSYGVNSTEKGDLSSESTVSRIRTEHFPLTLESARPSHTSQYLCASSGSGQAGNTIYFGEGSWLTVV.

The chain recombines TRBV27 with TRBJ2-3; tentative D call: TRBD1 (5 bases). Looked up from germline, CDR1 is MNHEY and CDR2 is SMNVEV (reference sequence). This CDR3 spans 12 amino acids. Trimming removed 11 bases from V and 6 bases from J, with 15 bases in between. In nucleotides, the CDR3 is TGTGCCGCAGGGATAGCTGGGGATACGCAGTATTTT. Amino acid sequence: CAAGIAGDTQYF.